This T cell receptor (beta chain) was captured in a study of cytomegalovirus exposure and HLA in healthy donors. General study results and limits: In a later analysis, a genetic analysis reported fewer productive-TCR N-insertions in an Asian-associated ancestry cluster than the cohort average.

With respect to this clone: The antigen remains undetermined.

PCR used 60 Vbeta primers and 13 Jbeta primers. TCRdb keeps only in-frame clones here, not all; method: immunoSEQ multiplex PCR. The sample includes some 110,000 clones, around 72% of them seen just once. Trimming shortened V by 0 bases and J by 4 bases, and 16 bases separated the two germline ends. The germline V gene encodes CDR1 SGHRS and CDR2 YFSETQ. The CDR3 is made up of 16 amino acids. This sequence originates from a man younger than 40 in good health and CMV-seronegative. This chain uses TRBV5-1 with TRBJ1-2; the D is unclear. Sequenced material: PBMCs. The CDR3 reads CASSLAAPRDGYGYTF. In DNA, the CDR3 is TGCGCCAGCAGCTTGGCGGCCCCACGGGATGGCTATGGCTACACCTTC. The complete variable domain, with remaining parts taken from reference TRBV5-1 and TRBJ1-2, reads KAGVTQTPRYLIKTRGQQVTLSCSPISGHRSVSWYQQTPGQGLQFLFEYFSETQRNKGNFPGRFSGRQFSNSRSEMNVSTLELGDSALYLCASSLAAPRDGYGYTFGSGTRLTVV.